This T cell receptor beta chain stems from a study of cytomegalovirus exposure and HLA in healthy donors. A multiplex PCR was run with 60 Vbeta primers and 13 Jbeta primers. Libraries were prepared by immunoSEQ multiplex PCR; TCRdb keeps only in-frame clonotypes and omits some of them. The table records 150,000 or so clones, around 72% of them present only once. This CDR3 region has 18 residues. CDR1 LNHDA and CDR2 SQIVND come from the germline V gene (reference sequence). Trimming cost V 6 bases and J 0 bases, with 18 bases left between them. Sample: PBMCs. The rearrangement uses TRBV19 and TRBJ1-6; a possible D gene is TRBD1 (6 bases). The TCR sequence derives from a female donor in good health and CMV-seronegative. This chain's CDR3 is CASRDDKTGASYNSPLHF. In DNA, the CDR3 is TGTGCCAGTAGGGATGATAAGACAGGCGCCTCCTATAATTCACCCCTCCACTTT.